These 18 T cell receptor beta chains share one sample of origin, sequenced in a study of T cell repertoires in cytomegalovirus infection. These receptors' targets are unknown. TCRdb called the reads again in MiXCR, with one record for every CDR3 protein. The profile shows a few hundred thousand distinct CDR3 sequences, 40% of them singletons. The material was cultured PBMCs, obtained from culture after CMV antigen stimulation. The source is a human donor in good health (CMV status not recorded). Some clones in this sample may be carry-over from other donors' samples.

This chain connects TRBV19 to TRBJ1-5; 12 nucleotides match TRBD1. With 6 bases clipped from V and 6 bases from J, the junction kept 9 bases outside the gene matches. CDR3 length equals 16 residues. Germline-derived CDR1 and CDR2 are LNHDA and SQIVND (reference sequence). The CDR3 sequence is CASSQNRDRGPQPQHF. In nucleotides, the CDR3 is TGTGCCAGTAGCCAAAACCGGGACAGGGGGCCTCAGCCCCAGCATTTT.

This clonotype has a count of ten or more. This chain connects TRBV7-2 to TRBJ2-7; TRBD1 might be the D (6 bases). V lost 5 bases to trimming and J lost 1 base, with 12 bases between them. CDR1 and CDR2 from the germline V gene are SGHTA and FQGNSA. The CDR3 has 14 amino acids. The CDR3 nucleotides read TGTGCCAGCAGCCCACGACAGGAGTCCTACGAGCAGTACTTC. This translates into CASSPRQESYEQYF.

CDR3 protein: CASSPGAGKGYEQYF. In DNA form, the CDR3 reads TGTGCCAGCAGCCCCGGCGCCGGTAAGGGCTACGAGCAGTACTTC. The chain uses TRBV7-2 and TRBJ2-7; no clear D. Per germline, CDR1 SGHTA and CDR2 FQGNSA. V lost 5 bases, J lost 3 bases, and 17 bases lay in between. The CDR3 contains 15 residues.

The chain carries TRBV4-1 and TRBJ2-1, with D perhaps matching TRBD2 (5 bases). The CDR3 contains 13 residues. The V gene lost 0 bases and the J gene lost 6 bases, with 6 bases spanning the gap. Germline V gene sequence: CDR1 MGHRA, CDR2 YSYEKL. CDR3 nucleotide sequence: TGCGCCAGCAGCCAAGATAGCGTCAATGAGCAGTTCTTC. It codes for CASSQDSVNEQFF.

The rearrangement uses TRBV11-2 and TRBJ2-7; D is possibly TRBD2 (6 bases). The CDR3 spans 17 residues. The V gene's germline CDR1 is SGHAT and CDR2 FQNNGV. V shed 4 bases and J shed 2 bases, with 21 bases lying between them. As DNA, the CDR3 is TGTGCCAGCAGCTGGGGGAAGGAGGGAGGAACGACCTACGAGCAGTACTTC. Translation gives CASSWGKEGGTTYEQYF. Variable domain in full (rest from reference TRBV11-2 and TRBJ2-7): EAGVAQSPRYKIIEKRQSVAFWCNPISGHATLYWYQQILGQGPKLLIQFQNNGVVDDSQLPKDRFSAERLKGVDSTLKIQPAKLEDSAVYLCASSWGKEGGTTYEQYFGPGTRLTVT.

The J gene is TRBJ2-7, the V gene TRBV20-1; TRBD1 agrees at 8 bases. Germline V gene lookup returns CDR1 DFQATT and CDR2 SNEGSKA (reference sequence). V trimming: 4 bases; J trimming: 0 bases; junction bases outside the gene matches: 5. CDR3 length: 14 residues. CDR3 sequence reads: CSAIRDRFSYEQYF. The CDR3 region has the DNA TGCAGTGCTATCCGGGACAGGTTCTCCTACGAGCAGTACTTC.

There are a few counts of this clonotype. This chain joins TRBV4-1 and TRBJ1-1; a weak D match, TRBD1 (6 bases). V dropped 2 bases and J dropped 1 base, with 11 bases sitting between them. The CDR3 runs to 15 residues. Germline loops: CDR1 MGHRA, CDR2 YSYEKL. CDR3 sequence: CASSQPGHRNTEAFF. The CDR3 nucleotides read TGCGCCAGCAGCCAACCGGGACATCGGAACACTGAAGCTTTCTTT.

This clonotype was detected only a few times. This chain links TRBV7-2 with TRBJ2-3; possibly TRBD1 for D (6 bases). CDR1 is SGHTA and CDR2 is FQGNSA in the germline V gene. Trimming stripped 1 base from V and 10 bases from J, with 15 bases between. The CDR3 sequence is 14 residues long. The CDR3 sequence: CASSLVGLGTPQYF. In DNA, the CDR3 is TGTGCCAGCAGCTTAGTCGGGCTTGGGACACCGCAGTATTTT. The complete variable domain, with remaining parts taken from reference TRBV7-2 and TRBJ2-3, reads GAGVSQSPSNKVTEKGKDVELRCDPISGHTALYWYRQSLGQGLEFLIYFQGNSAPDKSGLPSDRFSAERTGGSVSTLTIQRTQQEDSAVYLCASSLVGLGTPQYFGPGTRLTVL.

The genes are TRBV19 and TRBJ2-2, with 9 bases that match TRBD2. The CDR3 totals 15 residues. With 9 bases clipped from V and 6 bases from J, the junction kept 11 bases outside the gene matches. Germline V lookup: CDR1 LNHDA, CDR2 SQIVND (reference sequence). CDR3 protein: CASSTGRGRAGELFF. The DNA for the CDR3 is TGTGCCAGCTCTACCGGGCGCGGGAGGGCCGGGGAGCTGTTTTTT.

The table lists this clonotype with a few counts. DNA of the CDR3: TGTGCCAGCAAAAGCGGGGGGGCCGAATACGAGCAGTACTTC. It encodes CASKSGGAEYEQYF. The chain joins TRBV6-2 or TRBV6-3 to TRBJ2-7; 10 nucleotides match TRBD2. Germline assignment: CDR1 MNHEY and CDR2 SVGEGT. The CDR3 totals 14 residues. V dropped 7 bases and J dropped 4; count of bases not matched to a gene: 7.

This rearrangement joins TRBV5-6 to TRBJ1-6; TRBD1 matches at 7 bases. Germline V gene data show CDR1 as SGHDT and CDR2 as YYEEEE. The CDR3 runs to 16 residues. V was clipped by 3 bases and J by 7 bases; unmatched bases: 10. CDR3 sequence reads: CASSSRLQGVNSPLHF. CDR3 DNA sequence: TGTGCCAGCAGCTCACGCCTGCAGGGGGTAAATTCACCCCTCCACTTT.

This clonotype has just one count. V gene TRBV2 combines with J gene TRBJ2-5, with 7 bases aligning to TRBD2. The CDR3 extends over 13 amino acids. In germline, CDR1 is SNHLY, CDR2 FYNNEI. J lost 5 bases, V lost 8 bases, and 8 bases had no gene match. CDR3 region: CASGGELGETQYF. The CDR3 region has the DNA TGTGCCAGCGGGGGGGAACTCGGTGAGACCCAGTACTTC.

The CDR3 is CASSDDGSSYNSPLHF. CDR3 nucleotide sequence: TGTGCCAGCAGCGATGACGGAAGCTCCTATAATTCACCCCTCCACTTT. This rearrangement joins TRBV13 to TRBJ1-6, with D unclear. The CDR3 runs 16 residues. Between the trimmed V and J ends, which lost 5 bases and 0 bases, there was a span of 11 bases. The V gene's germline CDR1 is PRHDT and CDR2 FYEKMQ (reference sequence).

This chain connects TRBV10-3 to TRBJ2-1; the D gene could be TRBD1 or TRBD2 (7 bases each). Germline CDR1 ENHRY, CDR2 SYGVKD. This CDR3 has 19 residues. Trimming left V 0 bases short and J 2 bases short, with 20 bases between. The CDR3 DNA follows: TGTGCCATCAGTGAGTCCGGCAGGGGGGGATCTAGGGCCTACAATGAGCAGTTCTTC. Protein product: CAISESGRGGSRAYNEQFF.

A few counts support this clonotype. This sequence joins TRBV7-2 and TRBJ1-2; TRBD1 matches 8 bases. The ends lost 1 base at V and 13 bases at J; junction bases unmatched: 14. From germline, CDR1 is SGHTA and CDR2 FQGNSA. CDR3 length: 15 amino acids. The CDR3: CASSLGVTGAEEGTF. DNA for the CDR3: TGTGCCAGCAGCTTAGGTGTGACAGGGGCCGAGGAAGGCACCTTC. Supplemented by reference TRBV7-2 and TRBJ1-2, the full variable domain reads GAGVSQSPSNKVTEKGKDVELRCDPISGHTALYWYRQSLGQGLEFLIYFQGNSAPDKSGLPSDRFSAERTGGSVSTLTIQRTQQEDSAVYLCASSLGVTGAEEGTFGSGTRLTVV.

This clonotype was found a few times. The rearrangement joins TRBV12-3 or TRBV12-4 to TRBJ2-3; TRBD1 might be the D (5 bases). Trimming removed 3 bases from V and 6 bases from J, with 25 bases in between. CDR3 length: 18 residues. The CDR3 DNA is TGTGCCAGCAGTTTCGGCCAGGGATACCTCGCGATCCCCGATACGCAGTATTTT. This translates into CASSFGQGYLAIPDTQYF.

This rearrangement joins TRBV18 to TRBJ2-1, with 14 bases matching TRBD2. J was trimmed by 7 bases and V by 3 bases; bases with no gene match: 17. The CDR3 has 20 residues. Germline V lookup: CDR1 KGHSH, CDR2 LQKENI. CDR3 residues: CASSPPRLAGGPQGWNEQFF. CDR3 sequence (DNA): TGTGCCAGCTCACCTCCCAGACTAGCGGGAGGGCCTCAAGGGTGGAATGAGCAGTTCTTC. The variable domain in full, completed from reference TRBV18 and TRBJ2-1, reads NAGVMQNPRHLVRRRGQEARLRCSPMKGHSHVYWYRQLPEEGLKFMVYLQKENIIDESGMPKERFSAEFPKEGPSILRIQQVVRGDSAAYFCASSPPRLAGGPQGWNEQFFGPGTRLTVL.

The V gene is TRBV18, the J gene TRBJ2-3, with D unresolved. The ends were cut back, 0 bases at V and 3 bases at J, with 10 bases in the middle. The V gene's germline CDR1 is KGHSH and CDR2 LQKENI. The CDR3 covers 15 residues. The CDR3 nucleotides read TGTGCCAGCTCACCACCGGGCCTATCAACAGATACGCAGTATTTT. This sequence encodes CASSPPGLSTDTQYF.